This entry describes one T cell receptor (beta chain). The antigen is not known. This CDR3 has 15 amino acids. Between the trimmed V and J ends, which lost 3 bases and 1 base, there was a span of 10 bases. Germline V gives CDR1 MDHEN, CDR2 SYDVKM. It was with a sample-barcoded 5' primer and a J-beta primer mix that a second PCR of roughly 7 to 11 cycles was run. Using its own MiXCR run on the 5' RACE reads, TCRdb lists one record per CDR3 protein. Of some 1,800,000 distinct CDR3 sequences in the sample, more than 35% were seen once. The data derive from a study of blood T cells in healthy people across ages. Findings of the study overall: A conclusive naive versus antigen-experienced comparison was prevented by the unsorted PBMCs.

The clonotype comes from a human donor in good health. This chain links TRBV28 with TRBJ1-5, with TRBD1 as a possible D gene (6 bases). The sample consisted of blood. CDR3 loop: CASSFGGVSNQPQHF. CDR3 nucleotides: TGTGCCAGCAGTTTCGGGGGCGTGAGCAATCAGCCCCAGCATTTT.